This T cell receptor (beta chain) was recovered during a study of human T cells and chemical hapten exposure. Whole-study context: Sensitization was performed using 2% DPC on a roughly 2 cm by roughly 2 cm upper inner arm skin site.

Study-level findings and limits: Relative to controls, expanded TCRs formed significantly more large CDR3 similarity clusters.

Sample time point: pre-sensitization, week 0. Treatment reported: therapeutic diphenylcyclopropenone sensitization with weekly scalp DPC. Donors were 18 to 70-year-old alopecia patients suitable for DPC. Individual cDNA molecules received unique molecular identifiers in the library. TCRdb re-called the RACE reads through MiXCR, storing one row per CDR3 protein. The sample records 50,000 to 65,000 distinct CDR3 sequences, about 9% being singletons. There are many counts of this clonotype. No antigen is known for it. The CDR3 contains 15 residues. V was trimmed by 2 bases and J by 4 bases, leaving 12 bases between them. CDR1 is KGHSH, CDR2 LQKENI, per germline.

The chain uses TRBV18 and TRBJ2-4; TRBD2 might be the D (5 bases). Sequencing was performed on whole blood, taken in connection with sensitization to the hapten diphenylcyclopropenone (DPC). The TCR sequence derives from a woman aged 40-49 years with alopecia areata. Some clones in this sample may be carry-over from other donors' samples. The CDR3 DNA reads TGTGCCAGCTCACCATCGACTACATCTAAAAACATTCAGTACTTC. Translating gives CASSPSTTSKNIQYF.